Sequencing of this T cell receptor beta chain was carried out in a study of cytomegalovirus exposure and HLA in healthy donors. General study points: Solely CMV serostatus was available to characterize immune exposure. Later analysis demonstrated an association between a missense DCLRE1C variant and TCR beta V- and J-gene trimming. Some public TCRs appeared in many individuals, while most sequences were rare. Analyzed later, most CMV-associated TCR beta chains appeared HLA-restricted.

With 60 Vbeta and 13 Jbeta primers, the PCR was carried out. Assay used: immunoSEQ multiplex PCR; TCRdb lists only in-frame clones, some missing. In the table there are approximately 120,000 clones, 70% to 80% of which are singletons. A remark on this clone: As yet, its antigen is unknown.

CDR1 and CDR2 from the germline V gene are LNHDA and SQIVND (reference sequence). There are 16 residues in the CDR3. V shed 7 bases and J shed 0 bases, with 13 bases lying between them. The rearrangement uses TRBV19 and TRBJ1-6, with D possibly TRBD1 on 5 matching bases. The clonotype comes from a man aged 45-65 years in good health and CMV-seronegative. The sample was PBMCs. The CDR3 protein is CASTFTGNSYNSPLHF. CDR3 coding DNA: TGTGCCAGTACTTTCACAGGAAACTCCTATAATTCACCCCTCCACTTT.